The next 25 T cell receptor beta chains were all read from a single sample in a study of cytomegalovirus exposure and HLA in healthy donors. It was with 60 Vbeta and 13 Jbeta primers that the PCR ran. Sequencing was performed with immunoSEQ multiplex PCR; in TCRdb, only in-frame clones are kept and a portion is missing. This table has some 40,000 clones, roughly 64% appearing once. Sample: PBMCs. The origin of the receptors is a man in his fifties or sixties in good health and CMV-seropositive.

This clone was observed a few times. The chain combines TRBV6-5 with TRBJ2-1; D possibly corresponds to TRBD2 (6 bases). The CDR3 is made up of 12 amino acids. Germline CDR1 is MNHEY and CDR2 is SVGAGI. The V end lost 8 bases, the J end lost 5 bases, and 10 bases lay between the germline ends. The CDR3 DNA follows: TGTGCCAGCTATAGCGGCCACAATGAGCAGTTCTTC. Residues: CASYSGHNEQFF.

There are a few counts of this clone. The chain couples TRBV10-3 to TRBJ2-6; maybe TRBD1 (5 bases). Per the germline V gene, CDR1 is ENHRY and CDR2 is SYGVKD. The V and J ends lost 0 bases and 4 bases respectively, with 7 bases between them. CDR3 length: 15 residues. As DNA, the CDR3 is TGTGCCATCAGTGAGTCAGGGGTCGGGGCCAACGTCCTGACTTTC. Protein product: CAISESGVGANVLTF.

The chain links TRBV6-1 to TRBJ2-3; 7 nucleotides match TRBD1. The trim removed 2 bases at V and 1 base at J, leaving 3 bases unmatched. From germline, CDR1 is MNHNS and CDR2 SASEGT. This CDR3 contains 15 residues. The CDR3 sequence is CASSEPGQGTDTQYF. The CDR3 region has the DNA TGTGCCAGCAGTGAACCAGGACAGGGCACAGATACGCAGTATTTT.

The CDR3 spells CASRGNEKLFF. For the CDR3, the DNA is TGTGCCAGCCGAGGGAATGAAAAACTGTTTTTT. V and J are TRBV2 and TRBJ1-4; D gene uncertain. This CDR3 spans 11 amino acids. The V end lost 8 bases, the J end lost 5 bases, and 6 bases lay between the germline ends. Germline values: CDR1 SNHLY, CDR2 FYNNEI.

The chain combines TRBV6-1 with TRBJ2-2; TRBD2 might be the D (5 bases). The V end was cut by 6 bases, the J end by 7 bases, with 12 bases between. The germline CDR1 and CDR2 sequences are MNHNS and SASEGT. The CDR3 length is 13 residues. CDR3 coding DNA: TGTGCCAGCAGGACCACGGGGATCGGGGAGCTGTTTTTT. Translating it yields CASRTTGIGELFF.

The rearrangement uses TRBV2 and TRBJ2-7, with 8 bases lining up with TRBD1. Germline trimming cut 6 bases from V and 6 bases from J; bases unmatched to any gene: 13. The V gene's germline CDR1 is SNHLY and CDR2 FYNNEI. CDR3 length: 15 residues. This chain's CDR3 is CASRADRAMTREQYF. Written as DNA, the CDR3 is TGTGCCAGCAGGGCGGACAGGGCGATGACTCGCGAGCAGTACTTC.

The rearrangement links TRBV28 to TRBJ2-7; TRBD1 might be the D (5 bases). Germline values: CDR1 MDHEN, CDR2 SYDVKM. The CDR3 has 14 amino acids. Between the trimmed V and J ends, which lost 8 bases and 5 bases, there was a span of 19 bases. DNA for the CDR3: TGTGCCAGCGGGGTGGCGCAGGGTATGAACGAGCAGTACTTC. Residues: CASGVAQGMNEQYF.

The DNA for the CDR3 is TGTGCCAGTCATAGGACAGACTCCTACGAGCAGTACTTC. It is translated as CASHRTDSYEQYF. This rearrangement joins TRBV19 to TRBJ2-7; TRBD1 is a possible D gene (6 bases). The germline V and J ends were trimmed by 8 bases and 0 bases, with 11 bases remaining between them. The CDR3 is 13 residues long. Germline V gene lookup returns CDR1 LNHDA and CDR2 SQIVND (reference sequence).

The J gene is TRBJ2-5, the V gene TRBV7-6, with D tentatively TRBD2 (6 bases). Germline lookup yields CDR1 SGHVS and CDR2 FNYEAQ. The CDR3 consists of 17 residues. The V gene lost 5 bases and the J gene lost 2 bases, with 21 bases spanning the gap. CDR3 DNA: TGTGCCAGCAGCCCAGGTACAGGAGGGTCGGGACAAGAGACCCAGTACTTC. Translated, it gives CASSPGTGGSGQETQYF.

CDR3 region: CASSATSESYEQYF. The DNA of the CDR3 is TGTGCCAGCAGCGCGACTAGCGAGTCCTACGAGCAGTACTTC. V gene TRBV9 combines with J gene TRBJ2-7; 8 bases are a match to TRBD2. Per germline, CDR1 SGDLS and CDR2 YYNGEE. The V and J ends lost 3 bases and 1 base, in that order; junction bases with no gene match: 3. The CDR3 runs 14 residues.

This rearrangement joins TRBV2 to TRBJ2-1; 8 bases are a match to TRBD1. The germline V gene has CDR1 SNHLY and CDR2 FYNNEI. Trimming cost V 4 bases and J 9 bases; bases outside gene matches: 11. This CDR3 spans 15 amino acids. DNA for the CDR3: TGTGCCAGCAGTGCCTTGCAGGGGGCTGGAAGTGAGCAGTTCTTC. This sequence encodes CASSALQGAGSEQFF.

This sequence joins TRBV10-3 and TRBJ2-1; possibly TRBD2 for D (6 bases). The CDR3 extends over 15 amino acids. V dropped 11 bases and J dropped 1 base, with 18 bases sitting between them. Germline CDR1 is ENHRY and CDR2 is SYGVKD. This CDR3 reads CALCGGRMSYNEQFF. The CDR3 DNA sequence: TGTGCCCTCTGTGGTGGGAGGATGTCCTACAATGAGCAGTTCTTC.

The chain is built from TRBV27 and TRBJ2-3; TRBD2 matches 12 bases. The CDR3 has 17 amino acids. After removal of 4 bases from V and 7 bases from J, the junction contained 12 bases not matched to a gene. Germline V gene data show CDR1 as MNHEY and CDR2 as SMNVEV (reference sequence). The CDR3 here is CASSSPSLAGGKNTQYF. CDR3 DNA sequence: TGTGCCAGCAGTTCTCCCTCTCTAGCGGGAGGGAAGAATACGCAGTATTTT.

This clone appeared a single time. This rearrangement joins TRBV28 to TRBJ2-7; TRBD1 is a possible D gene (6 bases). V was clipped by 5 bases and J by 9 bases, with 17 bases between them. This CDR3 is built from 13 residues. Germline CDR1 is MDHEN and CDR2 is SYDVKM. The CDR3 region is CASSLLGQIGQYF. In DNA form, the CDR3 reads TGTGCCAGCAGTCTCCTAGGACAGATCGGGCAGTACTTC.

This chain joins TRBV7-2 and TRBJ2-2; 15 bases align to TRBD2. In germline, CDR1 is SGHTA, CDR2 FQGNSA. This CDR3 comprises 18 residues. The ends lost 2 bases at V and 6 bases at J; junction bases unmatched: 7. Here the CDR3 reads CASSLSMRTSGRAGELFF. The CDR3 DNA reads as TGTGCCAGCAGCTTAAGCATGCGGACTAGCGGGAGGGCCGGGGAGCTGTTTTTT.

The rearrangement joins TRBV18 to TRBJ2-5; no definite D call. The germline CDR1 and CDR2 sequences are KGHSH and LQKENI. Trimming stripped 0 bases from V and 4 bases from J, with 21 bases between. The CDR3 is 18 amino acids. The CDR3 DNA reads TGTGCCAGCTCACCACCTAAAAGGCAGGCAATAGAGTCAGAGACCCAGTACTTC. It translates to CASSPPKRQAIESETQYF.

This clone turned up a few times. V gene TRBV14 combines with J gene TRBJ2-7, with D tentatively TRBD1 (5 bases). V gave up 0 bases and J gave up 3 bases, with 6 bases separating them. CDR1 and CDR2 from the germline V gene are SGHDN and FVKESK. The CDR3 is made up of 13 amino acids. The CDR3 loop is CASSQDQGYEQYF. CDR3 sequence (DNA): TGTGCCAGCAGCCAAGATCAGGGCTACGAGCAGTACTTC.

This clone was recorded only once. The chain links TRBV6-5 to TRBJ1-1; a possible D gene is TRBD1 (6 bases). Germline V gene sequence: CDR1 MNHEY, CDR2 SVGAGI. The ends were cut back, 10 bases at V and 4 bases at J, with 16 bases in the middle. This CDR3 contains 13 residues. CDR3 in DNA: TGTGCCACCCGGGGAGGGGGACGCACTGAAGCTTTCTTT. This codes for CATRGGGRTEAFF.

V usage is TRBV2 and J usage is TRBJ2-3; 12 positions agree with TRBD1. This CDR3 spans 16 amino acids. Per germline, CDR1 SNHLY and CDR2 FYNNEI. Trimming at V came to 5 bases and at J to 1 base, leaving 4 bases not matched to a gene. CDR3 DNA: TGTGCCAGCAGTTCGGGACAGGGGGCGGGCACAGATACGCAGTATTTT. Translated: CASSSGQGAGTDTQYF.

This chain uses TRBV7-6 with TRBJ2-5; 8 bases align to TRBD2. V lost 6 bases and J lost 2; bases outside the gene matches: 5. The CDR3 totals 14 residues. Per germline, CDR1 SGHVS and CDR2 FNYEAQ. The DNA for the CDR3 is TGTGCCAGCAGTTCTAGCGGGCGACAAGAGACCCAGTACTTC. It translates to CASSSSGRQETQYF.

The gene calls are TRBV10-3 and TRBJ2-2; no firm D call. Trimming removed 0 bases from V and 5 bases from J, with 7 bases in between. Germline V lookup: CDR1 ENHRY, CDR2 SYGVKD. This CDR3 has 14 amino acids. The DNA for the CDR3 is TGTGCCATCAGTGAGTCGCTGGAGACCGGGGAGCTGTTTTTT. Amino acid sequence: CAISESLETGELFF.

This clone has more than one count but fewer than ten. CDR3 sequence: CASEEGAYNEQFF. CDR3 nucleotide sequence: TGTGCCAGCGAGGAGGGCGCCTACAATGAGCAGTTCTTC. The chain couples TRBV7-9 to TRBJ2-1, with D perhaps TRBD2 (6 bases). The germline V gene encodes CDR1 SEHNR and CDR2 FQNEAQ (reference sequence). This CDR3 comprises 13 residues. V was pared by 8 bases and J by 2 bases, with 10 bases between.

This clone turned up a few times. The chain combines TRBV9 with TRBJ1-3; D is possibly TRBD1 (5 bases). Germline CDR1 SGDLS, CDR2 YYNGEE. With 4 bases removed from V and 4 bases from J, the gap between germline ends came to 18 bases. The CDR3 extends over 16 amino acids. DNA for the CDR3: TGTGCCAGCAGCCCCGATGTAAGGGGCACGGGAAACACCATATATTTT. Its translation is CASSPDVRGTGNTIYF. The variable domain in full, completed from reference TRBV9 and TRBJ1-3, reads DSGVTQTPKHLITATGQRVTLRCSPRSGDLSVYWYQQSLDQGLQFLIQYYNGEERAKGNILERFSAQQFPDLHSELNLSSLELGDSALYFCASSPDVRGTGNTIYFGEGSWLTVV.

The V and J genes are TRBV21-1 and TRBJ2-3; the listed D gene, TRBD2, was not tested against the DNA. TRBV21-1 is tagged as a pseudogene. This CDR3 contains 15 residues. In DNA, the CDR3 is TGTGCCAGCAGCAAGTTGCGGGAGAGCACAGATACGCAGTATTTT. This sequence encodes CASSKLRESTDTQYF.

The chain is built from TRBV28 and TRBJ1-1; possibly TRBD1 for D (5 bases). The CDR3 runs 14 residues. The V end was cut by 6 bases, the J end by 2 bases, with 13 bases between. Germline lookup yields CDR1 MDHEN and CDR2 SYDVKM. This chain's CDR3 is CASSPRGGNTEAFF. The CDR3 DNA reads TGTGCCAGCAGCCCCCGGGGGGGAAACACTGAAGCTTTCTTT.